Sequencing of this TCR beta chain was carried out in a study of blood T cell repertoires in COVID-19. Study context: PBMCs, B-cell-depleted T cells, or T cells provided the cDNA or gDNA that made up the material.

The CDR3 contains 15 residues. V dropped 3 bases and J dropped 5; count of bases not matched to a gene: 8. Per germline, CDR1 DFQATT and CDR2 SNEGSKA (reference sequence). Original processing methods: Counts of nucleated cells, estimated from reference gene primer amplification, were obtained. Repertoires were generated with immunoSEQ multiplex PCR, while TCRdb's copy carries only in-frame clones and drops some. V, J and clone size derive from that table, while D and trimming were established from the DNA sequence. Of about 100,000 clones listed, 70% to 80% are singletons. The chain employs TRBV20-1 and TRBJ2-2; 8 bases agree with TRBD2. The sequence derives from a woman aged 70-85 years with acute or convalescent COVID-19. The sample consisted of peripheral blood. The CDR3 coding sequence is TGCAGTGCTAGTTCCGGACTAGCAGCTACCGGGGAGCTGTTTTTT. This sequence encodes CSASSGLAATGELFF.